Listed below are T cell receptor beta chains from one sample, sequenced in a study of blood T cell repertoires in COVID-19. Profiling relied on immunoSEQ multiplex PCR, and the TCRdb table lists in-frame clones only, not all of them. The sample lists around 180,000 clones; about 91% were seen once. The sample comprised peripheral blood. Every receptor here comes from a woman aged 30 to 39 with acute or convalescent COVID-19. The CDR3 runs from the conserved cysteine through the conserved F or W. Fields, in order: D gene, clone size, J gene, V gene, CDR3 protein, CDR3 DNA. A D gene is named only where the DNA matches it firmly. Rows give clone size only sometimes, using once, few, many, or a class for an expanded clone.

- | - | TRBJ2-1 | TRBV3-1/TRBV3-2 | CASSYPATKQFF | TGTGCCAGCAGCTATCCCGCGACTAAGCAGTTCTTC
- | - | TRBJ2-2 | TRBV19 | CASSPEGRDTGELFF | TGTGCCAGTAGTCCGGAGGGTCGTGACACCGGGGAGCTGTTTTTT
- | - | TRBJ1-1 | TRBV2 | CASIRDRLNTEAFF | TGTGCCAGCATTCGAGACAGACTGAACACTGAAGCTTTCTTT
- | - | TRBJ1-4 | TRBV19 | CASRIRTDEKLFF | TGTGCCAGTAGAATAAGGACAGATGAAAAACTGTTTTTT
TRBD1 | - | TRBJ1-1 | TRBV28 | CASRSAGQVIEAFF | TGTGCCAGCCGAAGTGCGGGACAGGTAATAGAAGCTTTCTTT
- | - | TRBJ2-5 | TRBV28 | CASSWDYLGRQETQYF | TGTGCCAGCAGTTGGGATTATTTGGGGCGCCAAGAGACCCAGTACTTC
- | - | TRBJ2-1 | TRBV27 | CASSLLGLQRPNEQFF | TGTGCCAGCAGTTTATTGGGACTTCAGCGACCTAATGAGCAGTTCTTC
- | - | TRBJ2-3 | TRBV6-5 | CASSLGGTADTQYF | TGTGCCAGCAGTTTGGGCGGGACAGCAGATACGCAGTATTTT
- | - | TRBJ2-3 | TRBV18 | CASSPPGSPDTQYF | TGTGCCAGCTCACCCCCGGGGAGTCCAGATACGCAGTATTTT
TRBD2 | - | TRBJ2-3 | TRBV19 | CASKLAGGTDTQYF | TGTGCCAGTAAACTAGCGGGAGGGACAGATACGCAGTATTTT
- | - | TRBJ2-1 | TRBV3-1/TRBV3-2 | CASSQDFRAGSDNEQFF | TGTGCCAGCAGCCAAGATTTCAGGGCAGGGTCGGACAATGAGCAGTTCTTC
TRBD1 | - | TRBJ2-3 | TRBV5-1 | CASSGEGTGGWVTDTQYF | TGCGCCAGCAGCGGCGAGGGGACAGGGGGCTGGGTGACAGATACGCAGTATTTT
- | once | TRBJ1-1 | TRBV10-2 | CASMGQGLSLNTEAFF | TGCGCCAGCATGGGGCAGGGATTAAGCTTGAACACTGAAGCTTTCTTT
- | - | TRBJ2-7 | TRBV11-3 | CASSRGFYEQYF | TGTGCCAGCTCCAGGGGATTCTACGAGCAGTACTTC
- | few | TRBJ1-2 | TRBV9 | CASSAGGRGQLPPGF | TGTGCCAGCAGCGCCGGCGGTAGGGGACAACTCCCTCCTGGCTTC
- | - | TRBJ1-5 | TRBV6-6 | CASSYSQGNNQPQHF | TGTGCCAGCAGTTACTCACAGGGTAACAATCAGCCCCAGCATTTT
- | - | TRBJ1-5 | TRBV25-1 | CASSSFGGQPQHF | TGTGCCAGCAGTTCCTTCGGAGGTCAGCCCCAGCATTTT
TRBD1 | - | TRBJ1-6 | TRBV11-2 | CASTLPGQANSPLHF | TGTGCCAGCACCCTCCCGGGACAGGCTAATTCACCCCTCCACTTT
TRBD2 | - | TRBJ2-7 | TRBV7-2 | CASSLTSGSFYEQYF | TGTGCCAGCAGCTTAACTAGCGGGAGCTTTTACGAGCAGTACTTC